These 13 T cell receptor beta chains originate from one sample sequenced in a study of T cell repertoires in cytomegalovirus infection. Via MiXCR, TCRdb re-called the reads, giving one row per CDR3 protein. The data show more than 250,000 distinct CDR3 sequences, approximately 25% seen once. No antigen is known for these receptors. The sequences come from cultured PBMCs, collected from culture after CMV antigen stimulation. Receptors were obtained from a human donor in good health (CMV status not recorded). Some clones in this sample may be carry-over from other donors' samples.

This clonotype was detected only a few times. As DNA, the CDR3 is TGTGCCATCAGTGAGTCGTACCAGGGTTCTGAAGCTTTCTTT. As protein: CAISESYQGSEAFF. The chain recombines TRBV10-3 with TRBJ1-1, with D possibly being TRBD1 (5 bases). The CDR3 contains 14 residues. Trimming stripped 0 bases from V and 6 bases from J, with 11 bases between. The germline V gene has CDR1 ENHRY and CDR2 SYGVKD.

CDR3 DNA: TGTGCCAGTAGAACACTTAATCAGCCCCAGCATTTT. This translates into CASRTLNQPQHF. The rearrangement links TRBV19 to TRBJ1-5; D not certain. V lost 6 bases to trimming and J lost 4 bases, with 7 bases between them. The CDR3 consists of 12 residues. Germline V gene lookup returns CDR1 LNHDA and CDR2 SQIVND (reference sequence).

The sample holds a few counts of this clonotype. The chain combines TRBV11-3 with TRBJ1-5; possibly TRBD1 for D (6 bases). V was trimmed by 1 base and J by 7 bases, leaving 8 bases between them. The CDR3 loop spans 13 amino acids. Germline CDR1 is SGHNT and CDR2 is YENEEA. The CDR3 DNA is TGTGCCAGCAGCTTAGCAGGGGAGCAGCCCCAGCATTTT. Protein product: CASSLAGEQPQHF.

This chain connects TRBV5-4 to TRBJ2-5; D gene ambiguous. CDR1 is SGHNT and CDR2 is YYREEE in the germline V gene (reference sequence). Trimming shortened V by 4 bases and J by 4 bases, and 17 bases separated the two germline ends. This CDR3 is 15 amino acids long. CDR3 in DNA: TGTGCCAGCAGCAAACCGACGTCCCGGCCAGAGACCCAGTACTTC. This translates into CASSKPTSRPETQYF.

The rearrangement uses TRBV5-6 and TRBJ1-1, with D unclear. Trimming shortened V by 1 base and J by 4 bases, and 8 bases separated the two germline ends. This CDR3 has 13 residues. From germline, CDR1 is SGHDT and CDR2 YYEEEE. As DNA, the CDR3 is TGTGCCAGCAGCTTGACCCTAGCCACTGAAGCTTTCTTT. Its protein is CASSLTLATEAFF.

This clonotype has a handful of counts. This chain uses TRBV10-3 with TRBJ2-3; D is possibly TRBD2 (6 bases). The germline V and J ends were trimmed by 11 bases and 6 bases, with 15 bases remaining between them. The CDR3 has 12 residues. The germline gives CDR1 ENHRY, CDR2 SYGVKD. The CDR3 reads CAVGGTADTQYF. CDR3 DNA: TGTGCCGTAGGAGGGACGGCGGATACGCAGTATTTT.

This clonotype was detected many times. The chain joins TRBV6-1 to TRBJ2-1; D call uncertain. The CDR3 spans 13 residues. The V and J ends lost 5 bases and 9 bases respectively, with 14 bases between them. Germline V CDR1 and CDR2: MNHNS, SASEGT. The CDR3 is CASSYPSSGEQFF. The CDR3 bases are TGTGCCAGCAGTTATCCGTCATCCGGTGAGCAGTTCTTC.

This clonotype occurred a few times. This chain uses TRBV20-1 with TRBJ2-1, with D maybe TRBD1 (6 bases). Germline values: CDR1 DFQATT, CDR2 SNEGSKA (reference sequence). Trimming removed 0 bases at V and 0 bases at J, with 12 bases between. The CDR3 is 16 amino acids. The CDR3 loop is CSARDSRGSSYNEQFF. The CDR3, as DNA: TGCAGTGCTAGAGATTCCAGGGGAAGCTCCTACAATGAGCAGTTCTTC.

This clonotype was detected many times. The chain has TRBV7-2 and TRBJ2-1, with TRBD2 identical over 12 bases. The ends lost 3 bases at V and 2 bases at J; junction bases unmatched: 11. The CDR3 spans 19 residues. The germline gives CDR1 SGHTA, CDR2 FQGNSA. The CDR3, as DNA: TGTGCCAGCAGCTTTTACCCGTATAGACTAGCGGGAGCCTACAATGAGCAGTTCTTC. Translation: CASSFYPYRLAGAYNEQFF.

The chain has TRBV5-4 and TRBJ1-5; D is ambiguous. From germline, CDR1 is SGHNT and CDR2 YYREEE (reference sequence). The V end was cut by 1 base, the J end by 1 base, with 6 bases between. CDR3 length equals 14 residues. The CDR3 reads CASSLFQSNQPQHF. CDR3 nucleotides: TGTGCCAGCAGCTTGTTTCAAAGCAATCAGCCCCAGCATTTT.

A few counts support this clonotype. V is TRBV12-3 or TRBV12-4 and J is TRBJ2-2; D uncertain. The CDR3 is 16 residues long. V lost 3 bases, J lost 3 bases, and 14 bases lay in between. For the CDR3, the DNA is TGTGCCAGCAGTTTTGGAACCTCGAGAGACACCGGGGAGCTGTTTTTT. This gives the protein CASSFGTSRDTGELFF.

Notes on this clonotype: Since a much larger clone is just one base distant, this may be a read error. The CDR3 DNA sequence: TGTGCCAGCAGGACACGGGACAGCCAAAATTCACCCCTCCACTTT. Protein product: CASRTRDSQNSPLHF. V gene TRBV11-1 combines with J gene TRBJ1-6; TRBD1 agrees at 7 bases. This CDR3 contains 15 residues. The V segment lost 6 bases and the J segment 7 bases; nucleotides outside the gene matches: 9. From germline, CDR1 is SGHAT and CDR2 FQDESV (reference sequence).

CDR3 loop: CAWRDPGTTYHTEAFF. CDR3 DNA: TGTGCCTGGAGAGACCCCGGGACTACCTATCACACTGAAGCTTTCTTT. J is TRBJ1-1 and V is TRBV30, with D tentatively TRBD1 (5 bases). Trimming shortened V by 3 bases and J by 3 bases, and 20 bases separated the two germline ends. Germline loops: CDR1 GTSNPN, CDR2 SVGIG (reference sequence). This CDR3 contains 16 residues.